The 12 T cell receptor beta chains listed next were all sequenced from one sample in a study of blood T cell repertoires in COVID-19. Libraries were prepared by immunoSEQ multiplex PCR; TCRdb keeps only in-frame clonotypes and omits some of them. Here the sample spans 95,000 to 100,000 clones, 80% to 90% being singletons. The source material was peripheral blood. These receptors all stem from a woman aged 25 to 39 with acute or convalescent COVID-19.

Ten or more counts support this clone. The rearrangement joins TRBV5-1 to TRBJ1-1, with D unclear. There are 15 residues in the CDR3. V gave up 0 bases and J gave up 1 base, with 10 bases separating them. Germline CDR1 reads SGHRS; CDR2 reads YFSETQ. The CDR3 reads CASSLGAVANTEAFF. In DNA, the CDR3 is TGCGCCAGCAGCTTGGGGGCAGTGGCGAACACTGAAGCTTTCTTT.

The rearrangement uses TRBV6-5 and TRBJ2-1; TRBD2 matches at 7 bases. Germline lookup yields CDR1 MNHEY and CDR2 SVGAGI. The trim removed 2 bases at V and 4 bases at J, leaving 5 bases unmatched. The CDR3 covers 15 residues. The CDR3 loop is CASSYVRRGYNEQFF. CDR3 nucleotide sequence: TGTGCCAGCAGTTACGTACGGCGGGGGTACAATGAGCAGTTCTTC.

This chain joins TRBV7-6 and TRBJ2-3; unclear D gene. Looked up from germline, CDR1 is SGHVS and CDR2 is FNYEAQ. Trimming stripped 5 bases from V and 4 bases from J, with 7 bases between. The CDR3 length is 12 residues. CDR3 DNA sequence: TGTGCCAGCAGCGCGCTCCCAGATACGCAGTATTTT. It encodes CASSALPDTQYF. The variable domain in full, completed from reference TRBV7-6 and TRBJ2-3, reads GAGVSQSPRYKVTKRGQDVALRCDPISGHVSLYWYRQALGQGPEFLTYFNYEAQQDKSGLPNDRFSAERPEGSISTLTIQRTEQRDSAMYRCASSALPDTQYFGPGTRLTVL.

The CDR3 nucleotides read TGTGCCAGCAGGATCGGACAGGGGAATTCACCCCTCCACTTT. Translated: CASRIGQGNSPLHF. This chain links TRBV5-6 with TRBJ1-6; TRBD1 agrees at 9 bases. The J segment lost 7 bases and the V segment lost 5 bases, leaving 4 bases of the junction unmatched. The CDR3 consists of 14 residues. Germline V gene data show CDR1 as SGHDT and CDR2 as YYEEEE. Supplemented by reference TRBV5-6 and TRBJ1-6, the full variable domain reads DAGVTQSPTHLIKTRGQQVTLRCSPKSGHDTVSWYQQALGQGPQFIFQYYEEEERQRGNFPDRFSGHQFPNYSSELNVNALLLGDSALYLCASRIGQGNSPLHFGNGTRLTVT.

The chain uses TRBV7-9 and TRBJ1-2; D is perhaps TRBD1 (5 bases). The CDR3 loop spans 17 amino acids. V lost 0 bases and J lost 5, with 19 bases in between. Germline CDR1 and CDR2: SEHNR and FQNEAQ (reference sequence). CDR3 in DNA: TGTGCCAGCAGCTTAGCCACAGGATCGGCCCATCTGTATGGCTACACCTTC. It specifies CASSLATGSAHLYGYTF. Full variable domain (rest looked up from reference TRBV7-9 and TRBJ1-2): DTGVSQNPRHKITKRGQNVTFRCDPISEHNRLYWYRQTLGQGPEFLTYFQNEAQLEKSRLLSDRFSAERPKGSFSTLEIQRTEQGDSAMYLCASSLATGSAHLYGYTFGSGTRLTVV.

For this clone: Other DNA variants within this sample encode the same CDR3. The chain employs TRBV7-2 and TRBJ1-3, with a weak D call TRBD1 (5 bases). Trimming shortened V by 1 base and J by 2 bases, and 6 bases separated the two germline ends. From germline, CDR1 is SGHTA and CDR2 FQGNSA. CDR3 length: 14 amino acids. CDR3 residues: CASSLGGAGNTIYF. The CDR3 nucleotides read TGTGCCAGCAGCTTAGGGGGGGCTGGAAACACCATATATTTT.

J is TRBJ2-1 and V is TRBV5-6; TRBD2 is a possible D gene (5 bases). CDR1 SGHDT and CDR2 YYEEEE come from the germline V gene. CDR3 size: 14 residues. V dropped 1 base and J dropped 6 bases, with 11 bases sitting between them. CDR3 nucleotide sequence: TGTGCCAGCAGCTTGATTAGGGAGTTCAATGAGCAGTTCTTC. This codes for CASSLIREFNEQFF.

The chain links TRBV7-2 to TRBJ2-3; 7 nucleotides line up with TRBD1. CDR1 is SGHTA, CDR2 FQGNSA, per germline. The CDR3 spans 15 residues. V shed 2 bases and J 2 bases; nucleotides not matched to a gene: 4. The CDR3 DNA reads TGTGCCAGCAGCTTAAGTGGGACAGTCACAGATACGCAGTATTTT. It yields the protein CASSLSGTVTDTQYF.

The rearrangement links TRBV7-9 to TRBJ2-2; unclear D gene. This CDR3 has 14 amino acids. Germline CDR1 SEHNR, CDR2 FQNEAQ (reference sequence). Deletions cut 5 bases from V and 4 bases from J, with 11 bases between. In DNA, the CDR3 is TGTGCCAGCAGCCCGCAAGAACTCACCGGGGAGCTGTTTTTT. Translated, it gives CASSPQELTGELFF.

This chain connects TRBV6-5 to TRBJ1-6; TRBD1 matches at 9 bases. CDR1 and CDR2 from the germline V gene are MNHEY and SVGAGI. The V segment lost 10 bases and the J segment 1 base; nucleotides outside the gene matches: 5. There are 15 residues in the CDR3. CDR3 in DNA: TGTGCCACCTGGGACAGGGCGTCCTATAATTCACCCCTCCACTTT. As protein: CATWDRASYNSPLHF.

V is TRBV3-1 (or the pseudogene TRBV3-2) and J is TRBJ1-6, with 7 bases fitting TRBD1. This CDR3 has 14 amino acids. Germline CDR1 LGHDT, CDR2 YNNKEL (reference sequence). The junction had 7 bases not matched to a gene; V was cut back by 5 bases and J by 9 bases. CDR3 protein: CASSIGGLGSPLHF. For the CDR3, the DNA is TGTGCCAGCAGCATAGGGGGCTTAGGTTCACCCCTCCACTTT.

The V gene is TRBV7-9, the J gene TRBJ2-3, with D possibly matching TRBD2 (6 bases). V dropped 5 bases and J dropped 1 base, with 19 bases sitting between them. CDR3 size: 17 residues. Germline V CDR1 and CDR2: SEHNR, FQNEAQ (reference sequence). The CDR3 DNA follows: TGTGCCAGCAGCCCAACCTTAACTAGCCAGGGCACAGATACGCAGTATTTT. Translation gives CASSPTLTSQGTDTQYF.